The 10 T cell receptor beta chains reported below all come from one sample, sequenced in a study of blood T cells in healthy people across ages. A second PCR, run for about 6 to 12 cycles, used a sample-barcoded 5' primer plus a J-beta primer mix. TCRdb reprocessed the 5' RACE reads via MiXCR and lists one record per CDR3 protein. The sample carries 920,000 or so distinct CDR3 sequences, more than 40% recorded once. Sequencing was done on a sample of blood. The origin of the receptors is a woman aged 55-69 years in good health.

The chain employs TRBV6-6 and TRBJ2-7, with TRBD1 as a possible D gene (6 bases). The CDR3 totals 12 residues. From germline, CDR1 is MNHNY and CDR2 SVGAGI (reference sequence). Trimming pared 10 bases from V and 4 bases from J, leaving 14 bases between. The CDR3 bases are TGTGCCACAGCAGGACAGCAATACGAGCAGTACTTC. Amino acid sequence: CATAGQQYEQYF.

This clonotype was counted only a few times. The V gene is TRBV3-1, the J gene TRBJ2-1; 13 positions agree with TRBD2. Per the germline V gene, CDR1 is LGHDT and CDR2 is YNNKEL (reference sequence). Losses at the gene ends were 6 bases for V and 6 bases for J; bases not matched to a gene: 8. The length of the CDR3 is 16 residues. The CDR3 protein is CASRERLAGGLNEQFF. Written as DNA, the CDR3 is TGTGCCAGCAGGGAACGACTAGCGGGAGGCCTCAATGAGCAGTTCTTC.

The rearrangement links TRBV15 to TRBJ1-4, with a tentative D call TRBD1 (5 bases). CDR1 and CDR2 from the germline V gene are LNHNV and YYDKDF (reference sequence). The CDR3 totals 17 residues. The V end was cut by 3 bases, the J end by 7 bases, with 21 bases between. Here the CDR3 reads CATSRDGTPKGTEKLFF. CDR3 sequence (DNA): TGTGCCACCAGCAGGGATGGGACGCCGAAAGGAACTGAAAAACTGTTTTTT.

This chain links TRBV7-9 with TRBJ2-1, with a weak D call TRBD1 (5 bases). CDR3 length: 15 amino acids. CDR1 is SEHNR, CDR2 FQNEAQ, per germline (reference sequence). V was clipped by 2 bases and J by 9 bases, with 17 bases between them. In DNA form, the CDR3 reads TGTGCCAGCAGCTTAATGTCCGTTAAGGGGTTTGAGCAGTTCTTC. Amino acids: CASSLMSVKGFEQFF.

This clonotype was counted only a few times. The chain recombines TRBV7-9 with TRBJ2-3; maybe TRBD1 (5 bases). The germline gives CDR1 SEHNR, CDR2 FQNEAQ (reference sequence). The CDR3 is 14 amino acids. The V end lost 4 bases, the J end lost 1 base, and 9 bases lay between the germline ends. The CDR3 here is CASSWGVGTDTQYF. Written as DNA, the CDR3 is TGTGCCAGCAGCTGGGGCGTCGGCACAGATACGCAGTATTTT.

There are a few counts of this clonotype. V and J are TRBV5-5 and TRBJ2-1, with 9 bases identical to TRBD1. CDR1 and CDR2 from the germline V gene are SGHKS and YYEKEE (reference sequence). Losses at the gene ends were 4 bases for V and 4 bases for J; bases not matched to a gene: 3. The CDR3 loop spans 14 amino acids. The CDR3 is CASSGTGPYNEQFF. In DNA form, the CDR3 reads TGTGCCAGCAGCGGGACAGGGCCTTACAATGAGCAGTTCTTC.

Many counts were recorded for this clonotype. This chain uses TRBV29-1 with TRBJ2-7; 8 bases fit TRBD1. V dropped 7 bases and J dropped 6; count of bases not matched to a gene: 11. The CDR3 length is 13 residues. Germline V gives CDR1 SQVTM, CDR2 ANQGSEA. This chain's CDR3 is CSGHSPDRGEQYF. The CDR3 coding sequence is TGCAGCGGTCACTCACCAGACAGGGGCGAGCAGTACTTC.

V usage is TRBV10-2 and J usage is TRBJ1-5; D gene unclear. The CDR3 is made up of 14 amino acids. Between the trimmed V and J ends, which lost 7 bases and 2 bases, there was a span of 12 bases. CDR1 and CDR2 from the germline V gene are WSHSY and SAAADI. The CDR3: CASTDDERNQPQHF. As DNA, the CDR3 is TGCGCCAGCACCGACGACGAGCGCAATCAGCCCCAGCATTTT.

A few counts support this clonotype. The chain uses TRBV2 and TRBJ1-2; D remains ambiguous. The CDR3 is 15 residues long. The V gene lost 2 bases and the J gene lost 4 bases, with 14 bases spanning the gap. The germline V gene encodes CDR1 SNHLY and CDR2 FYNNEI. The CDR3 reads CASSENEAAFYGYTF. The CDR3 DNA follows: TGTGCCAGCAGTGAAAATGAGGCAGCGTTCTATGGCTACACCTTC. Full variable domain (outside the CDR3, taken from reference TRBV2 and TRBJ1-2): EPEVTQTPSHQVTQMGQEVILRCVPISNHLYFYWYRQILGQKVEFLVSFYNNEISEKSEIFDDQFSVERPDGSNFTLKIRSTKLEDSAMYFCASSENEAAFYGYTFGSGTRLTVV.

This clonotype was found a few times. V and J are TRBV20-1 and TRBJ2-5, with 11 bases aligning to TRBD1. V was clipped by 1 base and J by 4 bases; unmatched bases: 2. The CDR3 runs 14 residues. Germline CDR1 DFQATT, CDR2 SNEGSKA (reference sequence). CDR3 DNA: TGCAGTGCTAGAGGGACAGGGGGCCGAGAGACCCAGTACTTC. Amino acid sequence: CSARGTGGRETQYF.